What follows is one T cell receptor (beta chain) and its context. Its antigen remains unidentified. This sample stems from a study of monozygotic twins with inflammatory bowel disease. Study-level points and caveats: IBD-affected twins scored below their healthy co-twins in TCRbeta diversity (inverse Simpson).

Total RNA input per TCR library was around 4,000 ng. Via template switching, UMIs carrying a 6-nucleotide sample barcode were introduced. Each CDR3 protein gets one entry in TCRdb, which reprocessed the 5' RACE reads and gives no DNA. Its table records approximately 420,000 distinct CDR3 sequences. The CDR3 totals 13 residues. The V gene's germline CDR1 is SEHNR and CDR2 FQNEAQ (reference sequence). The rearrangement joins TRBV7-9 to TRBJ2-7. This TCR derives from a human donor with ulcerative colitis or Crohn's disease, or a healthy co-twin of an affected twin (not recorded which). Sequences were obtained from blood. CDR3 in amino acids: CASSFTSSHEQYF.